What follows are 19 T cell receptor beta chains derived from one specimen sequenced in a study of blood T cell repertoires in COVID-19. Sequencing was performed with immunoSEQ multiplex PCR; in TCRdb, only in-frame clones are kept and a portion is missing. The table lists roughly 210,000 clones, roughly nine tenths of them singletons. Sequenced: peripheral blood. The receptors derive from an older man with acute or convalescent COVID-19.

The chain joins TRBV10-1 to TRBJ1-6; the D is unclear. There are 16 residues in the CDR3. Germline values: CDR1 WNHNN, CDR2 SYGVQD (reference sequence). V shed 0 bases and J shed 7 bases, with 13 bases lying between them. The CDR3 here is CASSESRAAFNSPLHF. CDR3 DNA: TGCGCCAGCAGTGAGTCGAGGGCAGCCTTCAATTCACCCCTCCACTTT.

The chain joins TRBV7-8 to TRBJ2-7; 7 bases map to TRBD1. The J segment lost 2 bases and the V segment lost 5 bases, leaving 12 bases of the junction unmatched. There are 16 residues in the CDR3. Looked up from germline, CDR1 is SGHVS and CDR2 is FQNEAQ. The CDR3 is CASSTGQRFSTYEQYF. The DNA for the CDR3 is TGTGCCAGCAGCACGGGACAGCGGTTTTCAACCTACGAGCAGTACTTC.

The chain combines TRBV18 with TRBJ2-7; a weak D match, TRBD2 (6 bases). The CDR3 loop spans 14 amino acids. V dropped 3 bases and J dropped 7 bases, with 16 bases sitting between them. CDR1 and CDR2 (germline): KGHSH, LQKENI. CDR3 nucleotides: TGTGCCAGCTCACCTTTGTCATCGGGGGATGAGCAGTACTTC. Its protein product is CASSPLSSGDEQYF. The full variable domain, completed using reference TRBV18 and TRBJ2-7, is NAGVMQNPRHLVRRRGQEARLRCSPMKGHSHVYWYRQLPEEGLKFMVYLQKENIIDESGMPKERFSAEFPKEGPSILRIQQVVRGDSAAYFCASSPLSSGDEQYFGPGTRLTVT.

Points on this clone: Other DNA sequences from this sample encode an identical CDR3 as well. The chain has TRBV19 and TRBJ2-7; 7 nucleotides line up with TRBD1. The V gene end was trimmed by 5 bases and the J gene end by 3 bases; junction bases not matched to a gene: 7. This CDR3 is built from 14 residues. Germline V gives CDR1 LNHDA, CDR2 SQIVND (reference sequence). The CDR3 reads CASSPRTGSYEQYF. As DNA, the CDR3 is TGTGCCAGTAGTCCGCGGACAGGAAGCTACGAGCAGTACTTC.

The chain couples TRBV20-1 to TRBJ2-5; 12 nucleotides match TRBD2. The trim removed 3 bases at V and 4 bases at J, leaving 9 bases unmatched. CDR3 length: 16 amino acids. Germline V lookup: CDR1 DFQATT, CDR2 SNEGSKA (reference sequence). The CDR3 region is CSASRLAGGSGETQYF. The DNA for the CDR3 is TGCAGTGCTAGTAGGCTAGCGGGAGGGTCGGGAGAGACCCAGTACTTC.

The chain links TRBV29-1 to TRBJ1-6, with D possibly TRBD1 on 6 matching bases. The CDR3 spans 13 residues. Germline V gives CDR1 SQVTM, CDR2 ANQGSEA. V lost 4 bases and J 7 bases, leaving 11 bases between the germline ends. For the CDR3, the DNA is TGCAGCGTTGTACAGGGACCAAATTCACCCCTCCACTTT. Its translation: CSVVQGPNSPLHF.

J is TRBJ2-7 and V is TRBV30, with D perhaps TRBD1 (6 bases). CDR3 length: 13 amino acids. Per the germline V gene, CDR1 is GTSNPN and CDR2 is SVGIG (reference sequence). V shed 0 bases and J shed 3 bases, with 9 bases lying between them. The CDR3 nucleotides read TGTGCCTGGAGTGTAAACAGGGACTACGAGCAGTACTTC. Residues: CAWSVNRDYEQYF.

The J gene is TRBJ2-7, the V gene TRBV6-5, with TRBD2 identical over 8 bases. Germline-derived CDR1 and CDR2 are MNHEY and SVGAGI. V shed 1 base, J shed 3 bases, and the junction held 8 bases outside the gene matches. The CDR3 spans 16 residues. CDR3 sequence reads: CASSYYSGSRNYEQYF. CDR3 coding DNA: TGTGCCAGCAGTTACTACAGCGGGAGCCGAAACTACGAGCAGTACTTC.

The CDR3 bases are TGTGCCACCAGTGATTTGGGTGGGGGACTAGCGGGAGCCGCGGATACGCAGTATTTT. Protein: CATSDLGGGLAGAADTQYF. V gene TRBV24-1 combines with J gene TRBJ2-3; TRBD2 aligns across 14 bases. J gave up 6 bases and V 0 bases, and 10 bases lay outside the gene matches. Per the germline V gene, CDR1 is KGHDR and CDR2 is SFDVKD. The CDR3 is made up of 19 amino acids.

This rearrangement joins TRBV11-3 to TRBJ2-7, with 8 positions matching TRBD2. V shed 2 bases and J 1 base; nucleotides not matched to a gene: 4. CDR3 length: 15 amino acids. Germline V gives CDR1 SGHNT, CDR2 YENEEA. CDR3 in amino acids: CASSLSSGLSYEQYF. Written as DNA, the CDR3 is TGTGCCAGCAGCTTATCTAGCGGGTTATCCTACGAGCAGTACTTC.

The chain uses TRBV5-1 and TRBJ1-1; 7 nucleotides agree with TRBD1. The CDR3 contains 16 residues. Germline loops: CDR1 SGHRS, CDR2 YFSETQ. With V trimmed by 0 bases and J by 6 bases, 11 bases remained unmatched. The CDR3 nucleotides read TGCGCCAGCAGCTTGGGGCAGGGGGATGCTGTCGCTGAAGCTTTCTTT. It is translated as CASSLGQGDAVAEAFF.

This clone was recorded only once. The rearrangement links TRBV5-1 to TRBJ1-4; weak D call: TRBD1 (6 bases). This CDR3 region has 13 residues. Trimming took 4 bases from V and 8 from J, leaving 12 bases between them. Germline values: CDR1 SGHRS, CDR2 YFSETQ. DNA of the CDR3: TGCGCCAGCAGCGTGGCAGGGGAGGAAAAACTGTTTTTT. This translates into CASSVAGEEKLFF.

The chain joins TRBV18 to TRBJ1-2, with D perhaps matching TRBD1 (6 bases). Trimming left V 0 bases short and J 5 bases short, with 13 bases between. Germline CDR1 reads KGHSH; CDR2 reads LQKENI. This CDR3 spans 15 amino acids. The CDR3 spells CASSPPVLGGYGYTF. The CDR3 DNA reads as TGTGCCAGCTCACCACCCGTGTTAGGGGGATATGGCTACACCTTC.

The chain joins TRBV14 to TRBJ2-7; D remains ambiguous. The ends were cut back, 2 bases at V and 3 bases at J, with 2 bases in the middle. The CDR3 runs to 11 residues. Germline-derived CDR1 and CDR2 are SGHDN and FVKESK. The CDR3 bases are TGTGCCAGCAGCCAATACTACGAGCAGTACTTC. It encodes CASSQYYEQYF.

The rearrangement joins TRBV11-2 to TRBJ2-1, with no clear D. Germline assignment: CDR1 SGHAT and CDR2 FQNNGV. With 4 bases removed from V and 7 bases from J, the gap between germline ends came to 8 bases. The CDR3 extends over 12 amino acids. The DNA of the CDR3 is TGTGCCAGCAGCTGGGCTGGGAATGAGCAGTTCTTC. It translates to CASSWAGNEQFF.

The CDR3 DNA reads as TGTGCGGGGACAGCACGCTCCTACAATGAGCAGTTCTTC. Translating it yields CAGTARSYNEQFF. This chain joins TRBV7-9 and TRBJ2-1; TRBD1 aligns across 7 bases. Looked up from germline, CDR1 is SEHNR and CDR2 is FQNEAQ (reference sequence). The CDR3 runs 13 residues.

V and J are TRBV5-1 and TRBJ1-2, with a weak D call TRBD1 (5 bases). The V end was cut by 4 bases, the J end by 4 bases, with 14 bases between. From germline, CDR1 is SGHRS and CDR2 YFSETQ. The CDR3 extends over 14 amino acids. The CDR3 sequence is CASSPSTVTYGYTF. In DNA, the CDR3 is TGCGCCAGCAGCCCCTCGACAGTTACCTATGGCTACACCTTC.

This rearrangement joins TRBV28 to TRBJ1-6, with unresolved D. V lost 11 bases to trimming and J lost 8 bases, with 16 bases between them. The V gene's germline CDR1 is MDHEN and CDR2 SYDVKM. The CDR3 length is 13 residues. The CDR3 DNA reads TGTGCCGCCGGGGTCGCCCTGCATTCACCCCTCCACTTT. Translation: CAAGVALHSPLHF.

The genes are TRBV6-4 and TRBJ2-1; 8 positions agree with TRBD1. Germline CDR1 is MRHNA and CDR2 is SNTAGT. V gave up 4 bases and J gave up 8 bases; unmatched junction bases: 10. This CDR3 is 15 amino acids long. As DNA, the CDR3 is TGTGCCAGCAGTGTAAGGACAGGGAACCTGGATGAGCAGTTCTTC. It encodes CASSVRTGNLDEQFF.